This record looks at one TCR beta chain sequence and its context. The CDR3 loop spans 16 amino acids. Germline CDR1 is SGHNT and CDR2 is YYREEE (reference sequence). Losses at the gene ends were 5 bases for V and 4 bases for J; bases not matched to a gene: 7. The source of the sample is a study of blood T cell repertoires in COVID-19. Study background: The study drew acute and convalescent COVID-19 samples from the United States, Italy and Spain. Sample material is recorded as cDNA or gDNA derived from T cells, B-cell-depleted T cells, or PBMCs.

How the authors handled the data: Cell counts per sample came from amplifying reference gene primers. The method was immunoSEQ multiplex PCR; TCRdb's version includes in-frame clones alone and lacks a portion of them. V, J and clone size are those of that table, while D and trimming were read from the DNA. The data contain some 25,000 clones, 90% to 95% of them singletons. Sequencing was performed on peripheral blood. This sequence was found in a human donor in a cohort sampled during active COVID-19. This sequence joins TRBV5-4 and TRBJ2-1, with TRBD2 matching 12 bases. The CDR3 sequence: CASSFLTSGRYNEQFF. The CDR3, as DNA: TGTGCCAGCAGTTTTTTGACTAGCGGGAGATACAATGAGCAGTTCTTC.